What follows is one T cell receptor (beta chain) and its context. The antigen remains undetermined. This sample was included in a study of shared clonotypes between healthy human individuals. Study at large: The donor pool was made up of a couple of women and three men aged 18 to 49.

The sorted-subset replicate PCRs were given around 200 ng DNA, which is tens of thousands of T cell genomes. The repertoire was sequenced with immunoSEQ multiplex PCR; TCRdb's copy has only in-frame clones and lacks some. The sample lists approximately 1.5 million clones; just under 99% were seen once. Splitting the CD4+ cells yielded a CD45RA+ naive subset and a CD45RA-negative memory subset. This CDR3 spans 15 amino acids. In germline, CDR1 is SGHNT, CDR2 YYREEE (reference sequence). The trim removed 3 bases at V and 5 bases at J, leaving 10 bases unmatched. Notes on the study in general: Some clonotypes were shared by all four sorted-subset donors, while others were not shared. The non-shared ones had lower generation probabilities than the shared ones.

Sequencing was done on a sample of naive CD4+ T cells sorted from blood. As for subset: CD45RA+ positively selected. The chain couples TRBV5-4 to TRBJ2-7, with 8 positions matching TRBD1. This sequence was found in a man aged 30 to 39 in good health. The CDR3 spells CASSYWNRGVDEQYF. CDR3 in DNA: TGTGCCAGCAGCTACTGGAACAGGGGGGTAGACGAGCAGTACTTC.